This TCR beta chain appears in the sequencing data of a study of blood T cell repertoires in COVID-19. Using immunoSEQ multiplex PCR, the repertoire was profiled, and TCRdb retains in-frame clones only, with some absent. Counted here are about 670,000 clones, about nine tenths occurring once; the ten biggest clones make up roughly 0.26%. The V end lost 3 bases, the J end lost 0 bases, and 6 bases lay between the germline ends. This CDR3 comprises 13 residues. Germline V lookup: CDR1 SGDLS, CDR2 YYNGEE. What was sequenced was peripheral blood. V is TRBV9 and J is TRBJ1-2, with D uncertain. This TCR was recovered from a woman under 30 with acute or convalescent COVID-19. The CDR3, as DNA: TGTGCCAGCAGCGGAACAGCTAACTATGGCTACACCTTC. Its protein product is CASSGTANYGYTF.